Listed below are T cell receptor beta chains from one sample, sequenced in a study of identical twins. MiXCR was run by TCRdb on the 5' RACE reads, yielding one entry per CDR3 protein. This table holds more than 650,000 distinct CDR3 sequences, over 5% found once. The sample comprised naive T cells sorted from blood. The receptor set was obtained from a man aged 18-30 years in good health. The CDR3 runs from the conserved cysteine through the conserved F or W. A D gene is named only where the DNA matches it firmly. For some rows the clone size is stated as once, few or many, or as a class when expanded; others skip it.

V gene: TRBV29-1
clone size: few
D gene: -
J gene: TRBJ1-1
CDR3 protein: CSAVVGVGAFF
CDR3 DNA: TGCAGCGCCGTTGTGGGGGTAGGTGCTTTCTTT

V gene: TRBV7-2
clone size: many
D gene: -
J gene: TRBJ2-3
CDR3 protein: CASSLEGGRTDTQYF
CDR3 DNA: TGTGCCAGCAGCTTAGAAGGGGGGCGTACAGATACGCAGTATTTT

V gene: TRBV29-1
clone size: many
D gene: -
J gene: TRBJ2-2
CDR3 protein: CSAAYTGELFF
CDR3 DNA: TGCAGCGCGGCTTACACCGGGGAGCTGTTTTTT

V gene: TRBV29-1
clone size: many
D gene: -
J gene: TRBJ1-2
CDR3 protein: CSVLGMGWGGYTF
CDR3 DNA: TGCAGCGTACTGGGGATGGGTTGGGGCGGCTACACCTTC

V gene: TRBV5-1
clone size: many
D gene: -
J gene: TRBJ2-1
CDR3 protein: CASSLGSISSYNEQFF
CDR3 DNA: TGCGCCAGCAGCTTAGGCTCGATAAGCTCCTACAATGAGCAGTTCTTC

V gene: TRBV19
clone size: few
D gene: -
J gene: TRBJ1-1
CDR3 protein: CASSSAGILHEAFF
CDR3 DNA: TGTGCCAGTAGTTCCGCCGGTATTCTTCATGAAGCTTTCTTT

V gene: TRBV10-3
clone size: few
D gene: -
J gene: TRBJ2-2
CDR3 protein: CATLAGELFF
CDR3 DNA: TGTGCCACCTTGGCCGGGGAGCTGTTTTTT

V gene: TRBV20-1
clone size: many
D gene: -
J gene: TRBJ1-3
CDR3 protein: CSARDESSGNTIYF
CDR3 DNA: TGCAGTGCTAGAGATGAGTCCTCTGGAAACACCATATATTTT

V gene: TRBV4-2
clone size: many
D gene: TRBD2
J gene: TRBJ2-2
CDR3 protein: CASSQDPSGTYNTGELFF
CDR3 DNA: TGTGCCAGCAGCCAAGATCCTAGCGGGACATATAACACCGGGGAGCTGTTTTTT

V gene: TRBV6-1
clone size: -
D gene: TRBD2
J gene: TRBJ2-3
CDR3 protein: CASRDPLAGVNTDTQYF
CDR3 DNA: TGTGCCAGCAGAGATCCTCTAGCGGGGGTCAACACAGATACGCAGTATTTT

V gene: TRBV12-3/TRBV12-4
clone size: many
D gene: -
J gene: TRBJ2-5
CDR3 protein: CASSSVGGETQYF
CDR3 DNA: TGTGCCAGCAGTTCGGTCGGGGGAGAGACCCAGTACTTC

V gene: TRBV29-1
clone size: many
D gene: -
J gene: TRBJ2-2
CDR3 protein: CSVDRTGELFF
CDR3 DNA: TGCAGCGTTGACCGCACCGGGGAGCTGTTTTTT

V gene: TRBV27
clone size: many
D gene: -
J gene: TRBJ2-7
CDR3 protein: CASSGSRPYEQYF
CDR3 DNA: TGTGCCAGCTCCGGAAGCAGGCCCTACGAGCAGTACTTC

V gene: TRBV7-2
clone size: many
D gene: -
J gene: TRBJ2-7
CDR3 protein: CASSSMGGEQYF
CDR3 DNA: TGTGCCAGCAGCTCCATGGGAGGCGAGCAGTACTTC

V gene: TRBV9
clone size: few
D gene: -
J gene: TRBJ1-1
CDR3 protein: CASSIITGYTEAFF
CDR3 DNA: TGTGCCAGCAGCATCATAACAGGGTACACTGAAGCTTTCTTT

V gene: TRBV15
clone size: many
D gene: -
J gene: TRBJ1-3
CDR3 protein: CATSLDGSAGNTIYF
CDR3 DNA: TGTGCCACCAGCCTGGACGGATCCGCTGGAAACACCATATATTTT

V gene: TRBV12-3/TRBV12-4
clone size: many
D gene: -
J gene: TRBJ2-5
CDR3 protein: CASSLVPDTVETQYF
CDR3 DNA: TGTGCCAGCAGTTTAGTCCCCGACACGGTGGAGACCCAGTACTTC

V gene: TRBV5-1
clone size: many
D gene: TRBD2
J gene: TRBJ2-3
CDR3 protein: CASRYGQRLAVTSTDTQYF
CDR3 DNA: TGCGCCAGCAGATACGGACAGAGACTAGCGGTGACTAGCACAGATACGCAGTATTTT

V gene: TRBV7-2
clone size: many
D gene: -
J gene: TRBJ2-5
CDR3 protein: CASSLAPETQYF
CDR3 DNA: TGTGCCAGCAGCTTAGCGCCGGAGACCCAGTACTTC

V gene: TRBV24-1
clone size: many
D gene: -
J gene: TRBJ2-1
CDR3 protein: CATSGLSKGTVASSYNEQFF
CDR3 DNA: TGTGCCACCAGTGGCCTTTCCAAAGGGACCGTCGCTAGCTCCTACAATGAGCAGTTCTTC

V gene: TRBV7-2
clone size: many
D gene: TRBD2
J gene: TRBJ2-5
CDR3 protein: CASSLAGLAGETQYF
CDR3 DNA: TGTGCCAGCAGCTTAGCGGGCCTAGCGGGGGAGACCCAGTACTTC

V gene: TRBV11-2
clone size: many
D gene: TRBD1
J gene: TRBJ2-5
CDR3 protein: CASSSYRGLRETQYF
CDR3 DNA: TGTGCCAGCAGCTCCTACAGGGGGCTTCGGGAGACCCAGTACTTC

V gene: TRBV6-2/TRBV6-3
clone size: few
D gene: TRBD1
J gene: TRBJ2-7
CDR3 protein: CASSTGGPNEQYF
CDR3 DNA: TGTGCCAGCAGCACAGGGGGCCCGAACGAGCAGTACTTC

V gene: TRBV7-9
clone size: many
D gene: -
J gene: TRBJ2-1
CDR3 protein: CASSLPIGAGSYNEQFF
CDR3 DNA: TGTGCCAGCAGCTTGCCCATAGGTGCGGGGTCCTACAATGAGCAGTTCTTC

V gene: TRBV10-3
clone size: few
D gene: TRBD2
J gene: TRBJ2-1
CDR3 protein: CATIKSGGEDEQFF
CDR3 DNA: TGTGCCACCATCAAGTCGGGAGGAGAAGATGAGCAGTTCTTC

V gene: TRBV6-5
clone size: few
D gene: -
J gene: TRBJ2-1
CDR3 protein: CASSYRTEQFF
CDR3 DNA: TGTGCCAGCAGTTATCGGACTGAGCAGTTCTTC

V gene: TRBV7-9
clone size: -
D gene: -
J gene: TRBJ2-1
CDR3 protein: CASSLESHYNEQFF
CDR3 DNA: TGTGCCAGCAGCTTAGAAAGCCACTACAATGAGCAGTTCTTC

V gene: TRBV5-1
clone size: -
D gene: TRBD2
J gene: TRBJ2-3
CDR3 protein: CASSSLTSGPDTQYF
CDR3 DNA: TGCGCCAGCAGCTCACTAACTAGCGGCCCAGATACGCAGTATTTT

V gene: TRBV29-1
clone size: many
D gene: -
J gene: TRBJ1-4
CDR3 protein: CSVETGGAANEKLFF
CDR3 DNA: TGCAGCGTTGAAACGGGGGGCGCAGCTAATGAAAAACTGTTTTTT

V gene: TRBV7-9
clone size: -
D gene: TRBD1
J gene: TRBJ1-2
CDR3 protein: CASSLGTGPYGYTF
CDR3 DNA: TGTGCCAGCAGCTTAGGGACAGGGCCCTATGGCTACACCTTC

V gene: TRBV7-3
clone size: many
D gene: -
J gene: TRBJ2-1
CDR3 protein: CASSLTGPNEQFF
CDR3 DNA: TGTGCCAGCAGCTTAACTGGGCCCAATGAGCAGTTCTTC

V gene: TRBV11-2
clone size: -
D gene: TRBD2
J gene: TRBJ2-3
CDR3 protein: CASSDTPGLAGPSDTQYF
CDR3 DNA: TGTGCCAGCAGCGATACCCCGGGACTAGCGGGACCCTCAGATACGCAGTATTTT

V gene: TRBV19
clone size: few
D gene: -
J gene: TRBJ2-2
CDR3 protein: CASSIAPSLGNTGELFF
CDR3 DNA: TGTGCCAGTAGTATAGCCCCCAGTTTGGGGAACACCGGGGAGCTGTTTTTT

V gene: TRBV6-2/TRBV6-3
clone size: -
D gene: TRBD1
J gene: TRBJ2-7
CDR3 protein: CASSKGQREQYF
CDR3 DNA: TGTGCCAGCAGTAAGGGACAGCGTGAGCAGTACTTC

V gene: TRBV5-6
clone size: -
D gene: -
J gene: TRBJ2-2
CDR3 protein: CASSGRAKPGELFF
CDR3 DNA: TGTGCCAGCAGCGGACGGGCGAAGCCCGGGGAGCTGTTTTTT

V gene: TRBV5-1
clone size: -
D gene: TRBD1
J gene: TRBJ1-4
CDR3 protein: CASSPRDRGNEKLFF
CDR3 DNA: TGCGCCAGCAGCCCCAGGGACAGGGGTAATGAAAAACTGTTTTTT

V gene: TRBV12-3/TRBV12-4
clone size: many
D gene: -
J gene: TRBJ2-1
CDR3 protein: CATGAWPYEQFF
CDR3 DNA: TGTGCCACGGGTGCTTGGCCCTATGAGCAGTTCTTC

V gene: TRBV7-2
clone size: -
D gene: -
J gene: TRBJ2-5
CDR3 protein: CASSFVADPGVTQYF
CDR3 DNA: TGTGCCAGCAGCTTCGTAGCGGACCCGGGGGTCACCCAGTACTTC